A single sample gave rise to the 25 T cell receptor beta chains below, sequenced in a study of CD8 T cell repertoires and HIV-1 epitope variants. These receptors are not linked to any known antigen. Libraries were prepared by immunoSEQ multiplex PCR; TCRdb keeps only in-frame clonotypes and omits some of them. The table lists approximately 4,800 clones, about 67% of them singletons. The sequencing sample was made of cultured CD8+ T cells derived from PBMCs. The receptor set was obtained from a male donor with HIV.

This sequence joins TRBV13 and TRBJ2-2; D is unclear. This CDR3 contains 11 residues. Germline V gene data show CDR1 as PRHDT and CDR2 as FYEKMQ (reference sequence). Trimming removed 3 bases from V and 5 bases from J, with 1 base in between. The CDR3 nucleotides are TGTGCCAGCAGCTTTACCGGGGAGCTGTTTTTT. It translates to CASSFTGELFF.

V gene TRBV27 combines with J gene TRBJ2-3, with 7 bases fitting TRBD2. Germline-derived CDR1 and CDR2 are MNHEY and SMNVEV (reference sequence). This CDR3 is 15 amino acids long. J was trimmed by 3 bases and V by 6 bases; bases with no gene match: 9. CDR3 region: CASSSGGGGTDTQYF. The CDR3 DNA reads as TGTGCCAGCAGCTCTGGGGGGGGAGGGACAGATACGCAGTATTTT.

The rearrangement uses TRBV6-6 and TRBJ2-3; 12 bases are shared with TRBD2. This CDR3 is 16 amino acids long. The ends lost 6 bases at V and 2 bases at J; junction bases unmatched: 6. The V gene's germline CDR1 is MNHNY and CDR2 SVGAGI (reference sequence). CDR3 loop: CASSSGLAGSTDTQYF. In DNA form, the CDR3 reads TGTGCCAGCAGCTCCGGACTAGCGGGATCCACAGATACGCAGTATTTT.

V usage is TRBV6-5 and J usage is TRBJ2-5; D possibly uses TRBD1 or TRBD2 (5 bases each). Trimming took off 2 bases at V and 5 bases at J, with 6 bases between the two ends. Germline V lookup: CDR1 MNHEY, CDR2 SVGAGI. This CDR3 comprises 12 residues. CDR3 region: CASSYEGETQYF. The DNA for the CDR3 is TGTGCCAGCAGTTACGAGGGGGAGACCCAGTACTTC.

The rearrangement uses TRBV6-5 and TRBJ1-1; D remains unclear. Germline CDR1 MNHEY, CDR2 SVGAGI. The CDR3 length is 13 residues. V lost 5 bases, J lost 2 bases, and 9 bases lay in between. CDR3 nucleotide sequence: TGTGCCAGCAGTCCCAGCGGAAACACTGAAGCTTTCTTT. Its translation is CASSPSGNTEAFF.

The chain combines TRBV7-8 with TRBJ2-3; TRBD2 agrees at 7 bases. Germline CDR1 and CDR2: SGHVS and FQNEAQ. This CDR3 region has 17 residues. J lost 2 bases, V lost 4 bases, and 12 bases had no gene match. Here the CDR3 reads CASSYAFGGDLTDTQYF. DNA for the CDR3: TGTGCCAGCAGCTACGCCTTTGGGGGGGACCTCACAGATACGCAGTATTTT.

V usage is TRBV7-6 and J usage is TRBJ2-7, with 9 bases lining up with TRBD1. Unmatched junction bases numbered 13, after V lost 5 bases and J lost 2 bases. Per germline, CDR1 SGHVS and CDR2 FNYEAQ. The CDR3 spans 17 residues. The CDR3 DNA reads as TGTGCCAGCAGCCATATGCCCGTCGGGGACAGGGCCTACGAGCAGTACTTC. It codes for CASSHMPVGDRAYEQYF.

The rearrangement joins TRBV9 to TRBJ2-1, with D unresolved. V was pared by 0 bases and J by 0 bases, with 10 bases between. This CDR3 has 16 residues. The germline gives CDR1 SGDLS, CDR2 YYNGEE. As DNA, the CDR3 is TGTGCCAGCAGCGTAGAAGCCGGTAGCTCCTACAATGAGCAGTTCTTC. This sequence encodes CASSVEAGSSYNEQFF.

The chain uses TRBV28 and TRBJ2-1; no clear D. Per the germline V gene, CDR1 is MDHEN and CDR2 is SYDVKM. Trimming cost V 5 bases and J 6 bases, with 14 bases left between them. The CDR3 sequence is 14 residues long. CDR3 protein: CASSKPLGFNEQFF. CDR3 bases: TGTGCCAGCAGTAAACCTCTAGGATTCAATGAGCAGTTCTTC.

The V and J genes are TRBV5-1 and TRBJ1-5; D is undetermined. V was pared by 0 bases and J by 3 bases, with 7 bases between. The CDR3 length is 14 residues. Per the germline V gene, CDR1 is SGHRS and CDR2 is YFSETQ. This CDR3 is CASSLEGTNQPQHF. The CDR3 nucleotides are TGCGCCAGCAGCTTGGAGGGTACCAATCAGCCCCAGCATTTT.

This clone is large by share. This chain uses TRBV7-9 with TRBJ1-1; weak D call: TRBD1 (6 bases). The CDR3 loop spans 17 amino acids. Per the germline V gene, CDR1 is SEHNR and CDR2 is FQNEAQ (reference sequence). V dropped 5 bases and J dropped 5 bases, with 24 bases sitting between them. The CDR3 here is CASSPRGMGASRTEAFF. The DNA for the CDR3 is TGTGCCAGCAGCCCCCGGGGGATGGGGGCATCGAGAACTGAAGCTTTCTTT.

The rearrangement links TRBV7-3 to TRBJ2-2, with TRBD1 as a possible D gene (5 bases). The CDR3 totals 12 residues. Trimming pared 1 base from V and 9 bases from J, leaving 6 bases between. Looked up from germline, CDR1 is SGHTA and CDR2 is FQGTGA. CDR3 amino acids: CASSLMGRELFF. The CDR3 DNA reads TGTGCCAGCAGCTTAATGGGGCGGGAGCTGTTTTTT. Full variable domain (rest looked up from reference TRBV7-3 and TRBJ2-2): GAGVSQTPSNKVTEKGKYVELRCDPISGHTALYWYRQSLGQGPEFLIYFQGTGAADDSGLPNDRFFAVRPEGSVSTLKIQRTERGDSAVYLCASSLMGRELFFGEGSRLTVL.

CDR3 nucleotide sequence: TGTGCCAGCAGAGCTTCCTATGGCTACACCTTC. Translation: CASRASYGYTF. The chain employs TRBV27 and TRBJ1-2; D uncertain. The CDR3 length is 11 residues. V was cut by 6 bases and J by 4 bases, with 6 bases left in between. CDR1 is MNHEY, CDR2 SMNVEV, per germline (reference sequence).

V and J are TRBV19 and TRBJ2-5; TRBD2 agrees at 7 bases. From germline, CDR1 is LNHDA and CDR2 SQIVND (reference sequence). The V segment lost 1 base and the J segment 5 bases; nucleotides outside the gene matches: 10. The CDR3 is 16 residues long. For the CDR3, the DNA is TGTGCCAGTAGTATAGGATTGGGCGGGAGCGGGGAGACCCAGTACTTC. Amino acids: CASSIGLGGSGETQYF.

The CDR3 spells CAISEGPGTGELFF. The DNA of the CDR3 is TGTGCCATCAGTGAGGGCCCCGGCACCGGGGAGCTGTTTTTT. This sequence joins TRBV10-3 and TRBJ2-2; D not resolved. Germline CDR1 reads ENHRY; CDR2 reads SYGVKD. V was cut by 2 bases and J by 4 bases, with 8 bases left in between. The CDR3 is made up of 14 amino acids.

J is TRBJ2-7 and V is TRBV28, with a possible D match to TRBD1 (6 bases). Between the trimmed V and J ends, which lost 1 base and 0 bases, there was a span of 13 bases. Germline CDR1 MDHEN, CDR2 SYDVKM. The CDR3 has 16 amino acids. The CDR3 sequence: CASSLSQGTLSYEQYF. The CDR3 DNA reads TGTGCCAGCAGTTTATCACAGGGAACCCTCTCCTACGAGCAGTACTTC.

The rearrangement joins TRBV7-6 to TRBJ1-2; 9 bases match TRBD1. CDR1 is SGHVS and CDR2 is FNYEAQ in the germline V gene. V lost 5 bases and J lost 6; bases outside the gene matches: 4. This CDR3 is built from 13 residues. The CDR3 loop is CASSGQGWNGYTF. In nucleotides, the CDR3 is TGTGCCAGCAGCGGACAGGGGTGGAATGGCTACACCTTC.

This chain links TRBV27 with TRBJ2-7; 9 bases align to TRBD1. The V gene's germline CDR1 is MNHEY and CDR2 SMNVEV (reference sequence). The CDR3 totals 13 residues. The junction had 4 bases not matched to a gene; V was cut back by 5 bases and J by 5 bases. The CDR3 DNA is TGTGCCAGCAGTCGAAGGACAGGGGACGAGCAGTACTTC. Encoded protein: CASSRRTGDEQYF.

The chain recombines TRBV15 with TRBJ2-6; TRBD1 might be the D (6 bases). CDR1 is LNHNV, CDR2 YYDKDF, per germline (reference sequence). Trimming stripped 3 bases from V and 1 base from J, with 13 bases between. This CDR3 region has 17 residues. CDR3 sequence (DNA): TGTGCCACCAGCAGTCGAACCACAGGGTCTGGGGCCAACGTCCTGACTTTC. Its protein product is CATSSRTTGSGANVLTF. The complete variable domain, with remaining parts taken from reference TRBV15 and TRBJ2-6, reads DAMVIQNPRYQVTQFGKPVTLSCSQTLNHNVMYWYQQKSSQAPKLLFHYYDKDFNNEADTPDNFQSRRPNTSFCFLDIRSPGLGDTAMYLCATSSRTTGSGANVLTFGAGSRLTVL.

The chain has TRBV29-1 and TRBJ1-3; no definite D call. Germline CDR1 reads SQVTM; CDR2 reads ANQGSEA. V was cut by 3 bases and J by 4 bases, with 4 bases left in between. The CDR3 consists of 11 residues. The CDR3 DNA reads TGCAGCGTTGAGGCGGGAAACACCATATATTTT. Its translation: CSVEAGNTIYF.

This chain connects TRBV28 to TRBJ1-2, with D uncertain. The CDR3 has 13 amino acids. With 1 base removed from V and 7 bases from J, the gap between germline ends came to 10 bases. CDR1 and CDR2 (germline): MDHEN, SYDVKM. The CDR3 DNA reads as TGTGCCAGCAGTTTATCCGGCGCCGGTGGCTACACCTTC. Translated, it gives CASSLSGAGGYTF.

The CDR3 DNA is TGTGCCTGGAGTGTAGTAGGGGCGCAAGAGACCCAGTACTTC. This gives the protein CAWSVVGAQETQYF. The chain employs TRBV30 and TRBJ2-5, with a weak D call TRBD1 (5 bases). Germline V lookup: CDR1 GTSNPN, CDR2 SVGIG (reference sequence). CDR3 length equals 14 residues. V gave up 0 bases and J gave up 2 bases, with 10 bases separating them.

The count of this clone is one. The rearrangement uses TRBV11-3 and TRBJ2-7; 12 bases agree with TRBD1. Unmatched junction bases numbered 10, after V lost 5 bases and J lost 2 bases. The CDR3 totals 17 residues. Germline values: CDR1 SGHNT, CDR2 YENEEA. The CDR3 here is CASSLGTGGQLAYEQYF. The CDR3 DNA follows: TGTGCCAGCAGCCTTGGGACAGGGGGCCAGTTGGCCTACGAGCAGTACTTC.

This clone has just a few counts. The chain couples TRBV5-1 to TRBJ2-5, with 7 bases that match TRBD1. V lost 4 bases, J lost 2 bases, and 8 bases stayed unmatched. The CDR3 covers 15 residues. Per germline, CDR1 SGHRS and CDR2 YFSETQ. CDR3 DNA sequence: TGCGCCAGCAGCCCCGTTTCGGGACAGCAAGAGACCCAGTACTTC. It specifies CASSPVSGQQETQYF.

This chain connects TRBV11-3 to TRBJ2-1; no clear D. V gave up 6 bases and J gave up 5 bases, with 8 bases separating them. The CDR3 extends over 12 amino acids. Germline CDR1 SGHNT, CDR2 YENEEA. The CDR3 region is CASRDGDNEQFF. The DNA for the CDR3 is TGTGCCAGCAGAGACGGAGACAATGAGCAGTTCTTC. Using reference TRBV11-3 and TRBJ2-1 for the parts outside the CDR3, the full variable domain is EAGVVQSPRYKIIEKKQPVAFWCNPISGHNTLYWYLQNLGQGPELLIRYENEEAVDDSQLPKDRFSAERLKGVDSTLKIQPAELGDSAVYLCASRDGDNEQFFGPGTRLTVL.